These T cell receptor beta chains were read from a single sample in a study of beta chain features in type 1 diabetes. Some clones are missing from TCRdb's copy, which holds only in-frame ones; the method was immunoSEQ multiplex PCR. This table holds hundreds of thousands of clones, around 13% found once. Specimen: central memory CD4+ T cells from blood. The receptor set was obtained from a man between 25 and 39 years old in good health. The CDR3 runs from the conserved cysteine through the conserved F or W. D genes are given only for firm matches. The size entry is marked missing in some rows and otherwise reads once, few, many or a size class.

. | TRBJ1-2 | TRBV19 | . | 16 | TGTGCCAGTAGTACCCAAGGTGGGAGGGGGAGAAATGGCTACACCTTC | CASSTQGGRGRNGYTF
. | TRBJ1-5 | TRBV10-3 | . | 15 | TGTGCCATCAGTGATACAGGGAGGTTGGGTCAGCCCCAGCATTTT | CAISDTGRLGQPQHF
. | TRBJ2-1 | TRBV27 | . | 16 | TGTGCCAGCGCCTACGCGGGCCAGGGAACCTACAATGAGCAGTTCTTC | CASAYAGQGTYNEQFF
. | TRBJ1-4 | TRBV7-7 | TRBD1 | 16 | TGTGCCAGCAGCTTAGCGCTCGGGGACAGGGAGGAAAAACTGTTTTTT | CASSLALGDREEKLFF
. | TRBJ2-1 | TRBV6-1 | TRBD2 | 13 | TGTGCCAGCAGATTGGGACTATTCGGGGAGCAGTTCTTC | CASRLGLFGEQFF
few | TRBJ2-3 | TRBV11-3 | . | 15 | TGTGCCAGCAGCTTAGACGGTCGGGGGACAGATACGCAGTATTTT | CASSLDGRGTDTQYF
many | TRBJ2-3 | TRBV18 | . | 13 | TGTGCCAGCTCACCAGGGCGAACAGATACGCAGTATTTT | CASSPGRTDTQYF
. | TRBJ2-5 | TRBV20-1 | TRBD1 | 11 | TGCAGTGCCCGACAGGGCTTGACCCAGTACTTC | CSARQGLTQYF
few | TRBJ1-2 | TRBV7-9 | TRBD1 | 11 | TGTGCCAGCAGCGACAGGGGCGGCTACACCTTC | CASSDRGGYTF
. | TRBJ2-7 | TRBV7-8 | . | 14 | TGTGCCAGCAGCTTAGTTTCCGGTACCCACGAGCAGTACTTC | CASSLVSGTHEQYF
. | TRBJ2-7 | TRBV6-5 | . | 14 | TGTGCCAGCACAGTTGAACCCGGACAGTACGAGCAGTACTTC | CASTVEPGQYEQYF
few | TRBJ2-2 | TRBV7-2 | . | 13 | TGTGCCAGCAGCTTAGGGCAGTCCGGGGAGCTGTTTTTT | CASSLGQSGELFF
. | TRBJ2-5 | TRBV5-1 | . | 13 | TGCGCCAGCTCAATCGGACTAACAGGGACCCAGTACTTC | CASSIGLTGTQYF
. | TRBJ2-2 | TRBV9 | TRBD2 | 15 | TGTGCCAGCAGTGGAAGCGGGGGCCCCACCGGGGAGCTGTTTTTT | CASSGSGGPTGELFF
. | TRBJ2-3 | TRBV2 | . | 14 | TGTGCCAGCAGTGAGCTAGGAAGCACAGATACGCAGTATTTT | CASSELGSTDTQYF
. | TRBJ1-5 | TRBV6-1 | . | 13 | TGTGCCACCGGGGGTGCGGGCAATCAGCCCCAGCATTTT | CATGGAGNQPQHF
. | TRBJ1-1 | TRBV5-4 | . | 12 | TGTGCCAGCCGCGCGAAGAACACTGAAGCTTTCTTT | CASRAKNTEAFF
. | TRBJ2-1 | TRBV7-2 | . | 13 | TGTGCCAGCAGCTTAGTTCCGGGGAATGAGCAGTTCTTC | CASSLVPGNEQFF